The 24 T cell receptor beta chains below come from one sample, sequenced in a study of CD8 T cells in Susac syndrome (dated by TCRdb to the late 2010s). The library was obtained by the immunoSEQ multiplex PCR assay. RNA was extracted using the RNeasy kit, and roughly 0.5 to 1 ug of the RNA was reverse transcribed with random hexamers. TCRdb handled the public reads itself, with Q25 trimming in fastp and clone calling in MiXCR, and kept productive beta chains. Each entry is one CDR3 protein sequence, shown with its most common DNA and genes. The sample includes roughly 190,000 distinct CDR3 sequences, with approximately 94% observed a single time. The ten largest clonotypes hold around 0.1% of the sample. Sequenced sample: CD4+ T cells from PBMCs. The origin of the receptors is a human donor in good health.

The chain employs TRBV7-2 and TRBJ1-5, with TRBD1 as a possible D gene (5 bases). The CDR3 loop spans 14 amino acids. The ends were cut back, 1 base at V and 5 bases at J, with 9 bases in the middle. Germline lookup yields CDR1 SGHTA and CDR2 FQGNSA. The CDR3 region is CASSLGQGDQPQHF. The CDR3 DNA is TGTGCCAGCAGCTTAGGGCAGGGAGATCAGCCCCAGCATTTT.

The chain is built from TRBV2 and TRBJ1-3; D uncertain. The CDR3 is 15 residues long. V was clipped by 3 bases and J by 2 bases, with 11 bases between them. Germline CDR1 is SNHLY and CDR2 is FYNNEI. The CDR3 DNA reads TGTGCCAGCAGTGAGGGAGGTGGGGCTGGAAACACCATATATTTT. Its protein product is CASSEGGGAGNTIYF.

The CDR3 DNA follows: TGTGCCAGCAGCTTAGGTACCGGGGACCGATATAATGAAAAACTGTTTTTT. This codes for CASSLGTGDRYNEKLFF. The chain carries TRBV7-9 and TRBJ1-4; D perhaps matches TRBD1 (5 bases). CDR1 and CDR2 from the germline V gene are SEHNR and FQNEAQ (reference sequence). The CDR3 covers 17 residues. The ends were cut back, 1 base at V and 4 bases at J, with 16 bases in the middle. Using reference TRBV7-9 and TRBJ1-4 for the parts outside the CDR3, the full variable domain is DTGVSQNPRHKITKRGQNVTFRCDPISEHNRLYWYRQTLGQGPEFLTYFQNEAQLEKSRLLSDRFSAERPKGSFSTLEIQRTEQGDSAMYLCASSLGTGDRYNEKLFFGSGTQLSVL.

The chain uses TRBV5-4 and TRBJ2-7; 8 positions match TRBD1. Germline-derived CDR1 and CDR2 are SGHNT and YYREEE (reference sequence). Losses at the gene ends were 5 bases for V and 2 bases for J; bases not matched to a gene: 9. The CDR3 is 15 residues long. The CDR3 protein is CASSFGQGGTYEQYF. The CDR3 DNA sequence: TGTGCCAGCAGTTTTGGACAGGGTGGAACCTACGAGCAGTACTTC.

The gene calls are TRBV7-2 and TRBJ1-1, with D possibly being TRBD1 (5 bases). Trimming pared 2 bases from V and 9 bases from J, leaving 13 bases between. The CDR3 runs to 13 residues. Germline CDR1 reads SGHTA; CDR2 reads FQGNSA. CDR3 sequence reads: CASSLLGDRQAFF. The CDR3 DNA reads as TGTGCCAGCAGCTTACTAGGGGACCGGCAAGCTTTCTTT.

The rearrangement links TRBV7-9 to TRBJ2-7; D possibly corresponds to TRBD1 (5 bases). V was pared by 6 bases and J by 4 bases, with 19 bases between. Germline V lookup: CDR1 SEHNR, CDR2 FQNEAQ (reference sequence). The CDR3 is made up of 15 amino acids. The CDR3 nucleotides are TGTGCCAGCAGTCGGACACATCCCGATTATTACGAGCAGTACTTC. This encodes CASSRTHPDYYEQYF. Combining the CDR3 with reference TRBV7-9 and TRBJ2-7 gives the whole variable domain DTGVSQNPRHKITKRGQNVTFRCDPISEHNRLYWYRQTLGQGPEFLTYFQNEAQLEKSRLLSDRFSAERPKGSFSTLEIQRTEQGDSAMYLCASSRTHPDYYEQYFGPGTRLTVT.

The rearrangement joins TRBV4-1 to TRBJ1-2; D remains ambiguous. Germline CDR1 reads MGHRA; CDR2 reads YSYEKL. Trimming left V 0 bases short and J 2 bases short, with 7 bases between. The CDR3 has 14 residues. The CDR3 nucleotides read TGCGCCAGCAGCCAAGAGGGGAAGAACTATGGCTACACCTTC. This encodes CASSQEGKNYGYTF.

This rearrangement joins TRBV15 to TRBJ2-3, with D possibly TRBD2 on 7 matching bases. CDR3 size: 15 residues. The V end lost 1 base, the J end lost 2 bases, and 10 bases lay between the germline ends. Germline V gene lookup returns CDR1 LNHNV and CDR2 YYDKDF (reference sequence). DNA of the CDR3: TGTGCCACCAGCAGAGGGGGGGGCTACACAGATACGCAGTATTTT. Protein product: CATSRGGGYTDTQYF. The full variable domain, completed using reference TRBV15 and TRBJ2-3, is DAMVIQNPRYQVTQFGKPVTLSCSQTLNHNVMYWYQQKSSQAPKLLFHYYDKDFNNEADTPDNFQSRRPNTSFCFLDIRSPGLGDTAMYLCATSRGGGYTDTQYFGPGTRLTVL.

The J gene is TRBJ2-2, the V gene TRBV6-6, with D unclear. This CDR3 is 12 amino acids long. The ends were cut back, 5 bases at V and 6 bases at J, with 7 bases in the middle. The germline V gene encodes CDR1 MNHNY and CDR2 SVGAGI (reference sequence). CDR3 DNA sequence: TGTGCCAGCAGTCGACCTCCCGGGGAGCTGTTTTTT. It encodes CASSRPPGELFF.

The chain recombines TRBV4-1 with TRBJ2-1; TRBD2 matches at 14 bases. The junction had 9 bases not matched to a gene; V was cut back by 4 bases and J by 4 bases. CDR3 length: 18 amino acids. Per germline, CDR1 MGHRA and CDR2 YSYEKL. CDR3 region: CASSLRLAGGPGYNEQFF. The CDR3 DNA sequence: TGCGCCAGCAGCCTACGACTAGCGGGGGGGCCGGGATACAATGAGCAGTTCTTC.

The chain links TRBV20-1 to TRBJ1-1; 8 bases agree with TRBD1. The junction had 4 bases not matched to a gene; V was cut back by 3 bases and J by 1 base. Germline V gene lookup returns CDR1 DFQATT and CDR2 SNEGSKA (reference sequence). The CDR3 runs 14 residues. CDR3 residues: CSARTGAWNTEAFF. The CDR3 DNA reads TGCAGTGCTAGGACAGGGGCGTGGAACACTGAAGCTTTCTTT.

This chain uses TRBV19 with TRBJ2-5; 10 bases agree with TRBD2. This CDR3 has 14 amino acids. Losses at the gene ends were 7 bases for V and 6 bases for J; bases not matched to a gene: 8. The germline CDR1 and CDR2 sequences are LNHDA and SQIVND (reference sequence). The CDR3 reads CASTAGTSAKTQYF. CDR3 bases: TGTGCCAGTACCGCCGGGACTAGCGCGAAGACCCAGTACTTC.

J is TRBJ2-4 and V is TRBV7-8; D is possibly TRBD2 (6 bases). The CDR3 sequence is 17 residues long. Trimming removed 3 bases from V and 0 bases from J, with 15 bases in between. From germline, CDR1 is SGHVS and CDR2 FQNEAQ. CDR3 in amino acids: CASSFGGAALAKNIQYF. CDR3 nucleotides: TGTGCCAGCAGCTTTGGAGGGGCTGCGCTAGCCAAAAACATTCAGTACTTC.

The gene calls are TRBV19 and TRBJ1-5, with D maybe TRBD1 (6 bases). Trimming shortened V by 6 bases and J by 0 bases, and 12 bases separated the two germline ends. The V gene's germline CDR1 is LNHDA and CDR2 SQIVND (reference sequence). The CDR3 sequence is 15 residues long. The CDR3 nucleotides are TGTGCCAGTAGGACTAACAGGGATAGCAATCAGCCCCAGCATTTT. Amino acid sequence: CASRTNRDSNQPQHF.

V gene TRBV7-2 combines with J gene TRBJ1-2; D unresolved. Trimming removed 1 base at V and 2 bases at J, with 8 bases between. This CDR3 has 14 residues. Germline V gene lookup returns CDR1 SGHTA and CDR2 FQGNSA. This chain's CDR3 is CASSLVAENYGYTF. CDR3 DNA sequence: TGTGCCAGCAGCTTAGTAGCGGAGAACTATGGCTACACCTTC.

The chain has TRBV7-2 and TRBJ2-4; TRBD2 agrees at 12 bases. Trimming took 4 bases from V and 3 from J; bases not matched to a gene: 10. CDR1 SGHTA and CDR2 FQGNSA come from the germline V gene. The CDR3 consists of 18 residues. CDR3 sequence: CASSSPTSGGPLKNIQYF. Here the CDR3 DNA reads TGTGCCAGCAGCTCCCCGACTAGCGGGGGCCCTCTCAAAAACATTCAGTACTTC.

This chain connects TRBV6-2 or TRBV6-3 to TRBJ1-1; 8 bases line up with TRBD1. Germline CDR1 MNHEY, CDR2 SVGEGT. This CDR3 is built from 16 residues. V gave up 5 bases and J gave up 3 bases; unmatched junction bases: 11. CDR3 sequence reads: CASSIWVQGDYTEAFF. DNA of the CDR3: TGTGCCAGCAGTATTTGGGTACAGGGGGATTACACTGAAGCTTTCTTT.

The chain links TRBV28 to TRBJ1-4; D possibly corresponds to TRBD1 (6 bases). This CDR3 is built from 17 residues. Germline V gene sequence: CDR1 MDHEN, CDR2 SYDVKM. Trimming removed 3 bases at V and 8 bases at J, with 22 bases between. In nucleotides, the CDR3 is TGTGCCAGCAGTTTCCCAGGGGTGACCGAAGATGAGGAAAAACTGTTTTTT. Translation: CASSFPGVTEDEEKLFF.

The CDR3 region has the DNA TGTGCCTGGAGCCCCCGCAGCTACGAGCAGTACTTC. This translates into CAWSPRSYEQYF. The V call is TRBV30, the J call TRBJ2-7, with D unclear. Per germline, CDR1 GTSNPN and CDR2 SVGIG (reference sequence). Deletions cut 3 bases from V and 3 bases from J, with 9 bases between. CDR3 length: 12 amino acids.

This clonotype occurred once. The chain uses TRBV27 and TRBJ1-1; D is undetermined. The CDR3 is 14 residues long. Trimming took off 1 base at V and 2 bases at J, with 8 bases between the two ends. CDR1 and CDR2 from the germline V gene are MNHEY and SMNVEV (reference sequence). This CDR3 is CASSLLSRNTEAFF. The CDR3 DNA is TGTGCCAGCAGTTTATTATCCAGAAACACTGAAGCTTTCTTT.

This rearrangement joins TRBV29-1 to TRBJ2-2; the match to TRBD2 covers 8 bases. Looked up from germline, CDR1 is SQVTM and CDR2 is ANQGSEA. Trimming took 6 bases from V and 2 from J; bases not matched to a gene: 5. The CDR3 has 14 amino acids. The CDR3, as DNA: TGCAGCGTCCACGGGGGGGGTAACACCGGGGAGCTGTTTTTT. Protein sequence: CSVHGGGNTGELFF.

The V call is TRBV20-1, the J call TRBJ2-3, with D possibly matching TRBD1 (6 bases). Trimming took 3 bases from V and 2 from J, leaving 15 bases between them. CDR3 length equals 15 residues. Germline loops: CDR1 DFQATT, CDR2 SNEGSKA (reference sequence). Here the CDR3 DNA reads TGCAGTGCTAGTAGGGCAGGGGCATACACAGATACGCAGTATTTT. Its protein product is CSASRAGAYTDTQYF.

The count of this clonotype is one. The CDR3 spells CASSSQAVDSSYEQYF. CDR3 sequence (DNA): TGTGCCAGCAGTTCGCAAGCGGTGGATAGCTCCTACGAGCAGTACTTC. This chain links TRBV12-3 or TRBV12-4 with TRBJ2-7, with a tentative D call TRBD2 (5 bases). V was clipped by 4 bases and J by 0 bases, with 16 bases between them. The CDR3 covers 16 residues.

The rearrangement uses TRBV12-3 or TRBV12-4 and TRBJ1-5, with D uncertain. The CDR3 covers 16 residues. Trimming took 6 bases from V and 0 from J, leaving 15 bases between them. The CDR3 nucleotides are TGTGCCAGCAGATCCTCGGGCAGTCTTAGCAATCAGCCCCAGCATTTT. Translated, it gives CASRSSGSLSNQPQHF.